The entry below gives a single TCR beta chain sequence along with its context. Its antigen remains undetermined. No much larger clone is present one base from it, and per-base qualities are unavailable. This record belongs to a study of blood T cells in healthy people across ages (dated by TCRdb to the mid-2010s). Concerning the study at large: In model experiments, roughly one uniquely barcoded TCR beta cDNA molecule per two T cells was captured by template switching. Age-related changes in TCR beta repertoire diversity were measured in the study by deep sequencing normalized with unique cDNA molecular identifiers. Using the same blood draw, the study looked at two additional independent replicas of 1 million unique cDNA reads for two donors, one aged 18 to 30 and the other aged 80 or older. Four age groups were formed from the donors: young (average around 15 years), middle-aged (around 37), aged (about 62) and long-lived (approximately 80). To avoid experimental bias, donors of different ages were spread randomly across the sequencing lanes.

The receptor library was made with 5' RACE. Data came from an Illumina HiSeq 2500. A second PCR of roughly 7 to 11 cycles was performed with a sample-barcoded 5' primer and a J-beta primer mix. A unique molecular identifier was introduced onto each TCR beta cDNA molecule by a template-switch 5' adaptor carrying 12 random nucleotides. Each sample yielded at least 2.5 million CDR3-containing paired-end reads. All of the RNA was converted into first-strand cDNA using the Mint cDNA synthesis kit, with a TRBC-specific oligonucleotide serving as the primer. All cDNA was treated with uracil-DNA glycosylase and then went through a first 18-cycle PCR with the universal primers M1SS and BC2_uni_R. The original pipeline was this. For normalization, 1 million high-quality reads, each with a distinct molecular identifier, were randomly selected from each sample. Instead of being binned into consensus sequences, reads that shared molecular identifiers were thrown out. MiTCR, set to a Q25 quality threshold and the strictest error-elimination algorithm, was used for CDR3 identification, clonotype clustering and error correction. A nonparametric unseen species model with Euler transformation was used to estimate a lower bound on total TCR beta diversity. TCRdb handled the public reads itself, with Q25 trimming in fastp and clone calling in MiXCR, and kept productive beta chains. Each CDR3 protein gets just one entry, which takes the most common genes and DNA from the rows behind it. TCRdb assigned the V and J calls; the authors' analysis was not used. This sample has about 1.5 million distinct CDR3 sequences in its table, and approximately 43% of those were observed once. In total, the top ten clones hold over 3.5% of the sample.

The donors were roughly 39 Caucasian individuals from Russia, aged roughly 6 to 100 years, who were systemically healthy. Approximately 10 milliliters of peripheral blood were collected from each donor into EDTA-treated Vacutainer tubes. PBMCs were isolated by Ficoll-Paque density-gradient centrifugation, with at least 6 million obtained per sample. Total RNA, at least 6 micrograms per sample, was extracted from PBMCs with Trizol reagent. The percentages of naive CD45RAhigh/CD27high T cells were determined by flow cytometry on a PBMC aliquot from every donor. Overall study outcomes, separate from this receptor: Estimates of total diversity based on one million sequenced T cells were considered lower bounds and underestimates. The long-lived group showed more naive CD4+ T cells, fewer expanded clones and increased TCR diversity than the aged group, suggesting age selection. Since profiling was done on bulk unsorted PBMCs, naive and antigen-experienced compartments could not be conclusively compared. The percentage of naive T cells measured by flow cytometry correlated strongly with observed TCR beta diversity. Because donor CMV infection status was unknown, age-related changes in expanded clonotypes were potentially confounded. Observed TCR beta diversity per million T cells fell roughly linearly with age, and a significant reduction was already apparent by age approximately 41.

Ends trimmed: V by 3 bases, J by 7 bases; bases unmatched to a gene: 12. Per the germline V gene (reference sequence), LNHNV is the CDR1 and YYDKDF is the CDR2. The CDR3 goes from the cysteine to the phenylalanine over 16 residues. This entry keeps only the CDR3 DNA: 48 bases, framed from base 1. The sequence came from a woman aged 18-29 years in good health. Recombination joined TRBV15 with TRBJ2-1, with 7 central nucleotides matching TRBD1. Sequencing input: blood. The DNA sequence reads TGTGCCACCAGCAGCCCGACAGGGTTCCTGAAAAATGAGCAGTTCTTC. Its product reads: CATSSPTGFLKNEQFF.